This TCR beta chain appears in the sequencing data of a study of cytomegalovirus exposure and HLA in healthy donors (dated by TCRdb to 2016 to 2017). At the level of the whole study: A later analysis indicated that the 120 validation repertoires were generated on the platform also employed for the approximately 700 repertoires of the first cohort. The study aimed to test whether signatures of past pathogen exposure could be identified by cataloging public T cell receptors. In addition to the first cohort of hundreds of subjects, a separate validation cohort of 120 different subjects was used. To predict cytomegalovirus infection status, the study combined high-throughput TCR immunosequencing, statistical association of individual TCRs with disease status, and machine learning. Results the study describes overall, beyond this receptor: Most TCR sequences were seen in very few donors, while some public TCRs were found in many individuals. Cytomegalovirus status was reported to be diagnosed by the classifier with high specificity and sensitivity in both the original and validation cohorts. According to the authors, the approach could potentially be generalized to other disease states and immunological phenotypes. A later analysis found that TCRs clustered in the first cohort also tended to co-occur in the roughly 120 validation repertoires, with 90% to 95% of cluster scores above 0. A later analysis lacked HLA typing for the validation cohort, so it scored co-occurrence in that cohort across all 110 or so repertoires. A total of around 150 TCR beta chains were listed by the study as associated with cytomegalovirus. In vitro tests confirmed that a few of the cytomegalovirus-associated TCR beta chains recognize cytomegalovirus antigens.

The donors belonged to the validation cohort of approximately 130 subjects, which was separate from the roughly 670-subject first cohort. In the germline V gene, CDR1 corresponds to MNHNS and CDR2 to SASEGT. The CDR3 covers 11 residues, taking in both the cysteine and the phenylalanine. Of the read, only the CDR3 DNA is kept; its 33 bases are in frame from base 1. A remark on this clone: What antigen it recognizes has not been identified. One end of the junction does not line up with germline, which may come from a read error.

Libraries were built with the immunoSEQ multiplex PCR assay. Processing in the source paper ran as follows. A statistical classification framework was developed to diagnose cytomegalovirus status using the catalog of TCR beta chain sequences. TCRdb carries this immuneACCESS record with in-frame sequences only. Its versions omit some clonotypes, under half of them owing to an unresolved V gene in the studies checked, with the rest unexplained. V, J and clone size were drawn from that table, and D and trimming were deduced from the DNA. This sample comprises 90,000 to 100,000 clones, over 85% of them detected only once. The top ten hold about 1% of the sample.

This receptor was taken from a woman aged 25 to 39 in good health and CMV-seropositive. Sequences were obtained from PBMCs. The V gene is TRBV6-1 and the J gene is TRBJ2-7; a tentative D call is TRBD1 (6 bases match). The nucleotides are TGTGCCAGCAGTTACGGGACATTTTTTGGCTTC. The encoded protein is CASSYGTFFGF.